The 21 T cell receptor beta chains below all came from one sample that was sequenced in a study of T cell changes during pregnancy in multiple sclerosis. Profiled with immunoSEQ multiplex PCR; TCRdb holds only in-frame clones, not every one. The sample holds tens of thousands of clones; 80% to 95% are singletons and the top ten take 1.5% to 2%. The specimen was peripheral blood, collected in the first trimester of pregnancy. These receptors were obtained from a female donor in good health, enrolled as a control in a pregnancy study.

The chain joins TRBV5-4 to TRBJ2-1; TRBD1 matches at 10 bases. Germline CDR1 is SGHNT and CDR2 is YYREEE (reference sequence). This CDR3 is 15 amino acids long. V shed 5 bases, J shed 5 bases, and the junction held 7 bases outside the gene matches. The CDR3 DNA reads TGTGCCAGCAGTCCCGGGACAGGGGTTGACAATGAGCAGTTCTTC. This translates into CASSPGTGVDNEQFF.

The rearrangement uses TRBV4-2 and TRBJ2-2; D is unresolved. The germline gives CDR1 LGHNA, CDR2 YNFKEQ. V was clipped by 0 bases and J by 6 bases, with 8 bases between them. This CDR3 comprises 14 residues. The CDR3: CASSQEVTPGELFF. In DNA form, the CDR3 reads TGTGCCAGCAGCCAAGAAGTGACACCCGGGGAGCTGTTTTTT.

The V gene is TRBV28, the J gene TRBJ1-5; possibly TRBD1 for D (6 bases). The V gene's germline CDR1 is MDHEN and CDR2 SYDVKM. This CDR3 is 13 amino acids long. With 7 bases removed from V and 4 bases from J, the gap between germline ends came to 11 bases. CDR3 amino acids: CASTTGFNQPQHF. CDR3 in DNA: TGTGCCAGCACGACAGGTTTTAATCAGCCCCAGCATTTT.

Worth noting for this clone: The germline gene is not matched at one end of the junction; a read error may be the cause. V is TRBV4-2 and J is TRBJ2-5, with 8 bases matching TRBD2. The CDR3 is 15 residues long. Germline V gives CDR1 LGHNA, CDR2 YNFKEQ. The CDR3 nucleotides read TGTGCCAGCAGCCAAGGAGCGGGAGACCAGGAGACCCAGTACTTC. Its translation: CASSQGAGDQETQYF.

The V gene is TRBV7-2, the J gene TRBJ1-1, with no clear D. V was shortened by 1 base and J by 1 base, with 7 bases between the two germline ends. Germline V gives CDR1 SGHTA, CDR2 FQGNSA. There are 14 residues in the CDR3. CDR3 DNA sequence: TGTGCCAGCAGCTTAGGTCACGGGAACACTGAAGCTTTCTTT. Protein: CASSLGHGNTEAFF.

The V call is TRBV29-1, the J call TRBJ2-1, with a tentative D call TRBD1 (5 bases). The germline gives CDR1 SQVTM, CDR2 ANQGSEA. CDR3 size: 14 residues. The ends were cut back, 5 bases at V and 0 bases at J, with 11 bases in the middle. CDR3 sequence: CSVRGGSSYNEQFF. The CDR3 DNA follows: TGCAGCGTTAGGGGCGGTAGCTCCTACAATGAGCAGTTCTTC.

The chain employs TRBV7-9 and TRBJ2-5; maybe TRBD2 (5 bases). This CDR3 comprises 14 residues. V shed 4 bases and J shed 5 bases, with 14 bases lying between them. The V gene's germline CDR1 is SEHNR and CDR2 FQNEAQ (reference sequence). The CDR3 DNA reads TGTGCCAGCAGCTGGACTCCCGGGGAGGAGACCCAGTACTTC. It is translated as CASSWTPGEETQYF.

The chain combines TRBV6-1 with TRBJ2-3; perhaps TRBD2 as D (6 bases). Deletions cut 0 bases from V and 4 bases from J, with 11 bases between. Looked up from germline, CDR1 is MNHNS and CDR2 is SASEGT. The CDR3 runs 15 residues. The CDR3 protein is CASSEAAGTADTQYF. CDR3 nucleotide sequence: TGTGCCAGCAGTGAAGCCGCGGGGACGGCAGATACGCAGTATTTT.

This chain joins TRBV29-1 and TRBJ2-3; weak D call: TRBD2 (5 bases). Germline CDR1 SQVTM, CDR2 ANQGSEA. V was cut by 6 bases and J by 4 bases, with 17 bases left in between. The CDR3 covers 14 residues. This CDR3 reads CSVASGGRSDTQYF. CDR3 nucleotide sequence: TGCAGCGTGGCGAGCGGTGGGCGTTCAGATACGCAGTATTTT.

The CDR3: CAITHPANYGYTF. The CDR3 DNA reads TGTGCCATAACCCACCCGGCTAACTATGGCTACACCTTC. The V call is TRBV28, the J call TRBJ1-2, with no clear D. The CDR3 covers 13 residues. V dropped 10 bases and J dropped 0 bases, with 12 bases sitting between them. CDR1 is MDHEN and CDR2 is SYDVKM in the germline V gene.

This chain joins TRBV15 and TRBJ2-1; perhaps TRBD1 as D (5 bases). Trimming stripped 3 bases from V and 4 bases from J, with 10 bases between. The length of the CDR3 is 14 residues. Germline V gene lookup returns CDR1 LNHNV and CDR2 YYDKDF (reference sequence). CDR3 sequence reads: CATSRYRLYNEQFF. Written as DNA, the CDR3 is TGTGCCACCAGCAGGTACAGGCTTTACAATGAGCAGTTCTTC.

This clone was seen a single time. The chain joins TRBV19 to TRBJ2-7, with D possibly matching TRBD2 (6 bases). The CDR3 contains 15 residues. The V gene lost 5 bases and the J gene lost 3 bases, with 17 bases spanning the gap. Per the germline V gene, CDR1 is LNHDA and CDR2 is SQIVND (reference sequence). CDR3 region: CASSFYHSGNYEQYF. The CDR3 nucleotides are TGTGCCAGTAGTTTCTACCATAGCGGAAACTACGAGCAGTACTTC.

J is TRBJ2-1 and V is TRBV6-5, with D maybe TRBD1 (6 bases). This CDR3 is 15 amino acids long. V was pared by 6 bases and J by 6 bases, with 18 bases between. Germline V gives CDR1 MNHEY, CDR2 SVGAGI. The CDR3 spells CASSTGTTTGNEQFF. CDR3 bases: TGTGCCAGCAGCACGGGGACAACTACCGGCAATGAGCAGTTCTTC.

The gene calls are TRBV2 and TRBJ1-5; 7 bases line up with TRBD1. CDR1 and CDR2 from the germline V gene are SNHLY and FYNNEI. Trimming cost V 5 bases and J 5 bases; bases outside gene matches: 3. CDR3 length: 13 residues. The CDR3 sequence: CASSTDRDQPQHF. CDR3 bases: TGTGCCAGCAGTACCGACAGGGATCAGCCCCAGCATTTT.

This chain connects TRBV4-2 to TRBJ2-5, with 9 bases matching TRBD2. CDR3 size: 18 residues. Germline V gene data show CDR1 as LGHNA and CDR2 as YNFKEQ. V lost 0 bases, J lost 2 bases, and 10 bases stayed unmatched. The CDR3 DNA reads TGTGCCAGCAGCCAAGAGTTAGCGGGAGCTGGGTATCAAGAGACCCAGTACTTC. This encodes CASSQELAGAGYQETQYF.

The chain recombines TRBV28 with TRBJ2-3; 13 nucleotides line up with TRBD2. The CDR3 length is 20 residues. Germline CDR1 reads MDHEN; CDR2 reads SYDVKM. The V segment lost 7 bases and the J segment 0 bases; nucleotides outside the gene matches: 16. The CDR3 DNA sequence: TGTGCCAGCACCCCCCGGCGGGGGACTAGCGGGATAGTTAGCACAGATACGCAGTATTTT. Translated, it gives CASTPRRGTSGIVSTDTQYF.

This clone was picked up one time. The rearrangement joins TRBV9 to TRBJ2-3; 7 bases match TRBD2. The CDR3 has 14 amino acids. Germline assignment: CDR1 SGDLS and CDR2 YYNGEE. V lost 8 bases and J lost 3; bases outside the gene matches: 9. The CDR3 sequence: CASRVGEGTDTQYF. The DNA of the CDR3 is TGTGCCAGTCGAGTGGGGGAGGGGACAGATACGCAGTATTTT.

The chain uses TRBV2 and TRBJ2-1; TRBD1 aligns across 7 bases. V lost 4 bases, J lost 10 bases, and 7 bases stayed unmatched. The CDR3 loop spans 13 amino acids. The V gene's germline CDR1 is SNHLY and CDR2 FYNNEI. The CDR3 DNA follows: TGTGCCAGCAGTGTGACAGGGATCGCCGAGCAGTTCTTC. Translated, it gives CASSVTGIAEQFF.

Only one count was recorded for this clone. The chain uses TRBV19 and TRBJ1-5; TRBD1 is a possible D gene (5 bases). This CDR3 spans 16 amino acids. Trimming took off 7 bases at V and 4 bases at J, with 20 bases between the two ends. Germline values: CDR1 LNHDA, CDR2 SQIVND (reference sequence). The CDR3 DNA is TGTGCCAGTAAAGAACCGCGTAGGGGCCATAATCAGCCCCAGCATTTT. Amino acid sequence: CASKEPRRGHNQPQHF.

The chain joins TRBV13 to TRBJ2-2; no definite D call. Trimming shortened V by 6 bases and J by 0 bases, and 14 bases separated the two germline ends. There are 16 residues in the CDR3. Germline assignment: CDR1 PRHDT and CDR2 FYEKMQ (reference sequence). The CDR3 coding sequence is TGTGCCAGCAGGACTGAGAAGACGCCGAACACCGGGGAGCTGTTTTTT. Protein product: CASRTEKTPNTGELFF.

The V call is TRBV2, the J call TRBJ2-7; possible D gene TRBD1, 5 bases. Germline loops: CDR1 SNHLY, CDR2 FYNNEI. There are 13 residues in the CDR3. V lost 6 bases and J lost 1, with 10 bases in between. For the CDR3, the DNA is TGTGCCAGCAGCGTGGACATTTCCTACGAGCAGTACTTC. It encodes CASSVDISYEQYF.